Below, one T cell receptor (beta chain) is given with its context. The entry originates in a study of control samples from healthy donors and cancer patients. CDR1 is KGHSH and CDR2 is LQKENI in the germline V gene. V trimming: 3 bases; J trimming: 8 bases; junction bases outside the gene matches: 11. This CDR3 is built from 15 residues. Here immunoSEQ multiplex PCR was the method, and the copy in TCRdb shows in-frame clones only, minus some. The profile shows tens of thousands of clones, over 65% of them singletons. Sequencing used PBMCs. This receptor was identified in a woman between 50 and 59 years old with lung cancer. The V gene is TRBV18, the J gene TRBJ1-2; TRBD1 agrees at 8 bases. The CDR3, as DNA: TGTGCCAGCTCACCGGAGACAGGGGATATAGGAGGCTACACCTTC. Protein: CASSPETGDIGGYTF.